This T cell receptor (beta chain) was documented in a study of OX40 agonist ivuxolimab in advanced cancers. Study-wide context: Hepatocellular carcinoma, melanoma, renal cell or head and neck cancer was diagnosed in the dose-escalation patients. Cohort: about 80% men, mean age about 60, aged about 20 to 85. Enrollees could have had prior anti-PD-1, anti-PD-L1 or anti-CTLA-4 therapy, which around 43% had received.

Generated by immunoSEQ multiplex PCR, the TCRdb table keeps only in-frame clones and is missing some. The data contain 60,000 to 70,000 clones, around 90% of them seen just once; the ten biggest clones take up under 3.5%. The CDR3 sequence is 15 residues long. The J segment lost 7 bases and the V segment lost 1 base, leaving 5 bases of the junction unmatched. Per germline, CDR1 SEHNR and CDR2 FQNEAQ (reference sequence). This sequence joins TRBV7-9 and TRBJ2-1; 9 nucleotides align to TRBD2. The TCR sequence derives from an adult with an advanced solid tumor such as melanoma, head and neck, liver or kidney cancer. Specimen: CD4+ or CD8+ T cells sorted from blood, collected in a trial of the OX40 agonist ivuxolimab. The DNA for the CDR3 is TGTGCCAGCAGCTTAGTCCGACTAGCGGTAAATGAGCAGTTCTTC. Residues: CASSLVRLAVNEQFF.